Below, 26 T cell receptor beta chains from the same sample are listed, as sequenced in a study of sequential checkpoint blockade in melanoma (dated by TCRdb to the late 2010s). Libraries were prepared through the immunoSEQ multiplex PCR assay. The clones in this table, taken by TCRdb from immuneACCESS, are in-frame only. Not every clone is retained; where verified, under half of the shortfall comes from an unresolved V gene, and the cause of the rest is unknown. The sample table shows some 5,400 clones, and about 20% are seen once. The leading ten clones occupy 6.5% to 9.5% of the sample. The sample's treatment or condition label, in plain terms: randomized to nivolumab then ipilimumab (arm A) or the reverse (arm B). The sample in question was tumor tissue (inferred from file names), obtained from a patient given nivolumab and ipilimumab in sequence. These TCRs come from a human donor with melanoma.

The V gene is TRBV4-1, the J gene TRBJ2-7; the D gene is possibly TRBD1 (6 bases). The CDR3 spans 15 residues. V shed 1 base and J shed 2 bases, with 12 bases lying between them. Per the germline V gene, CDR1 is MGHRA and CDR2 is YSYEKL. CDR3 coding DNA: TGCGCCAGCAGCCAAGGAGGGGGATCCACCTACGAGCAGTACTTC. Amino acid sequence: CASSQGGGSTYEQYF.

This rearrangement joins TRBV9 to TRBJ2-5, with a tentative D call TRBD2 (5 bases). CDR3 size: 13 residues. CDR1 and CDR2 from the germline V gene are SGDLS and YYNGEE. V was pared by 0 bases and J by 9 bases, with 12 bases between. This CDR3 is CASSVVSGAAQYF. CDR3 nucleotides: TGTGCCAGCAGCGTAGTAAGCGGCGCGGCCCAGTACTTC.

This clone counts as medium-sized (0.01 to 0.1%). The chain recombines TRBV12-5 with TRBJ1-1; D is ambiguous. Germline-derived CDR1 and CDR2 are LGHNT and FRNRAP. This CDR3 region has 14 residues. The CDR3 DNA sequence: TGTGCCAGCACTTACGAGAACATGAACACTGAAGCTTTCTTT. As protein: CASTYENMNTEAFF.

This chain uses TRBV5-1 with TRBJ1-2; D gene unclear. The V and J ends lost 2 bases and 7 bases respectively, with 18 bases between them. There are 15 residues in the CDR3. The germline gives CDR1 SGHRS, CDR2 YFSETQ. The DNA for the CDR3 is TGCGCCAGCAGCTTAGGAATTTCTTCCCCTTTTGGCTACACCTTC. This encodes CASSLGISSPFGYTF.

The J gene is TRBJ1-6, the V gene TRBV6-8; D possibly corresponds to TRBD1 (6 bases). Germline CDR1 is MNHGY and CDR2 is SAAAGT. Trimming pared 6 bases from V and 5 bases from J, leaving 14 bases between. The length of the CDR3 is 15 residues. In nucleotides, the CDR3 is TGTGCCAGCAGAAACCCGCCAGGGGATAATTCACCCCTCCACTTT. It codes for CASRNPPGDNSPLHF.

This clone rates as medium-sized. This chain uses TRBV6-8 with TRBJ2-7, with D perhaps TRBD2 (6 bases). The CDR3 runs 14 residues. Deletions cut 3 bases from V and 6 bases from J, with 15 bases between. Germline V gene lookup returns CDR1 MNHGY and CDR2 SAAAGT. Here the CDR3 reads CASSYNGGWGEQYF. The CDR3 bases are TGTGCCAGCAGTTATAATGGAGGGTGGGGCGAGCAGTACTTC.

This clone occurred many times. The chain carries TRBV8-2 and TRBJ1-5; TRBD1 is the table's D call and was not checked against the DNA. TRBV8-2 is described as a pseudogene. CDR3 length: 15 residues. This chain's CDR3 is CASRVTGVSNQPQHF. DNA for the CDR3: TGTGCCAGCAGAGTAACAGGGGTTAGCAATCAGCCCCAGCATTTT.

This clone was seen only a few times. CDR3 bases: TGTGCCAGCAGCTCGATACAGGGTGAAAAACTGTTTTTT. This sequence encodes CASSSIQGEKLFF. The chain combines TRBV7-2 with TRBJ1-4, with D possibly being TRBD1 (6 bases). The CDR3 consists of 13 residues. Germline CDR1 SGHTA, CDR2 FQGNSA. Trimming removed 4 bases from V and 7 bases from J, with 10 bases in between.

Concerning this clone itself: At one boundary the junction diverges from the germline segment, which might be a read error. This chain joins TRBV28 and TRBJ2-7, with D possibly being TRBD1 (6 bases). The CDR3 totals 12 residues. Germline lookup yields CDR1 MDHEN and CDR2 SYDVKM. CDR3 nucleotides: TGTGCCAGCAGTATTCTAACAGGGCCCGTGCACTTC. Its protein is CASSILTGPVHF.

This chain links TRBV11-3 with TRBJ1-6; D gene ambiguous. Germline V gene data show CDR1 as SGHNT and CDR2 as YENEEA. This CDR3 is 15 amino acids long. The V gene lost 3 bases and the J gene lost 0 bases, with 6 bases spanning the gap. Here the CDR3 reads CASSFRDSYNSPLHF. As DNA, the CDR3 is TGTGCCAGCAGCTTCCGGGACTCCTATAATTCACCCCTCCACTTT.

The CDR3 protein is CASSLLPSSGNTIYF. The CDR3 DNA reads TGTGCCAGCAGTTTACTCCCCAGCTCTGGAAACACCATATATTTT. V is TRBV28 and J is TRBJ1-3; unclear D gene. The germline gives CDR1 MDHEN, CDR2 SYDVKM. CDR3 length: 15 residues. Deletions cut 2 bases from V and 0 bases from J, with 8 bases between.

The CDR3, as DNA: TGCGCCAGCAGCTTGGGCGGGGGCCCCTACAATGAGCAGTTCTTC. Translating gives CASSLGGGPYNEQFF. This chain links TRBV5-1 with TRBJ2-1; D possibly corresponds to TRBD2 (7 bases). V was trimmed by 0 bases and J by 2 bases, leaving 9 bases between them. The germline CDR1 and CDR2 sequences are SGHRS and YFSETQ. The CDR3 is made up of 15 amino acids.

This clone was found a few times. The J gene is TRBJ2-3, the V gene TRBV9; D unresolved. Germline V gene sequence: CDR1 SGDLS, CDR2 YYNGEE. This CDR3 contains 12 residues. The V gene lost 0 bases and the J gene lost 6 bases, with 5 bases spanning the gap. CDR3 loop: CASSVDKDTQYF. For the CDR3, the DNA is TGTGCCAGCAGCGTAGATAAGGATACGCAGTATTTT.

In this sample, this clone turned up a few times. The chain couples TRBV9 to TRBJ2-1; maybe TRBD1 (6 bases). The CDR3 contains 12 residues. Trimming removed 5 bases at V and 4 bases at J, with 7 bases between. CDR1 is SGDLS and CDR2 is YYNGEE in the germline V gene. DNA of the CDR3: TGTGCCAGCAGTGGACAGTACAATGAGCAGTTCTTC. This gives the protein CASSGQYNEQFF.

This clone was counted between two and nine times. This chain links TRBV1 with TRBJ2-2. TRBV1 is a pseudogene locus. This CDR3 region has 14 residues. CDR3 sequence (DNA): TGCGCCAGCAGCGAGGACGCGAACACCGGGGAGCTGTTTTTT. The encoded protein is CASSEDANTGELFF.

This chain links TRBV19 with TRBJ2-7, with D possibly matching TRBD2 (7 bases). Trimming pared 7 bases from V and 5 bases from J, leaving 12 bases between. Germline assignment: CDR1 LNHDA and CDR2 SQIVND (reference sequence). CDR3 length equals 12 residues. CDR3 protein: CASMGGRHEQYF. CDR3 in DNA: TGTGCCAGTATGGGGGGGCGGCACGAGCAGTACTTC.

This clone turned up a few times. The chain recombines TRBV28 with TRBJ1-4, with no clear D. There are 16 residues in the CDR3. V was trimmed by 6 bases and J by 7 bases, leaving 21 bases between them. Germline CDR1 is MDHEN and CDR2 is SYDVKM. The CDR3 DNA sequence: TGTGCCAGCAGCCCTGGATCCCGGGGAGGGTTTGAAAAACTGTTTTTT. Its protein product is CASSPGSRGGFEKLFF.

This chain's CDR3 is CASSMTGGGYEQYF. DNA of the CDR3: TGCGCCAGCAGCATGACAGGGGGCGGTTACGAGCAGTACTTC. The rearrangement links TRBV5-1 to TRBJ2-7; 10 bases align to TRBD1. In germline, CDR1 is SGHRS, CDR2 YFSETQ. The CDR3 is 14 residues long. With V trimmed by 4 bases and J by 4 bases, 5 bases remained unmatched.

In this sample, this clone turned up a few times. V usage is TRBV5-1 and J usage is TRBJ2-5; 11 bases match TRBD2. Unmatched junction bases numbered 10, after V lost 0 bases and J lost 12 bases. Germline V CDR1 and CDR2: SGHRS, YFSETQ. There are 15 residues in the CDR3. This chain's CDR3 is CASSLAPELAGAEYF. The CDR3 DNA reads as TGCGCCAGCAGCTTGGCCCCCGAACTAGCGGGGGCTGAGTACTTC.

The chain uses TRBV11-3 and TRBJ2-1, with D maybe TRBD1 (6 bases). This CDR3 region has 18 residues. Per germline, CDR1 SGHNT and CDR2 YENEEA. V shed 3 bases and J shed 6 bases, with 24 bases lying between them. The CDR3 loop is CASSLTAISRGAGNEQFF. DNA for the CDR3: TGTGCCAGCAGCTTGACGGCTATAAGCAGGGGCGCCGGCAATGAGCAGTTCTTC.

This clone was recorded once. J is TRBJ1-1 and V is TRBV5-1, with 12 positions matching TRBD1. Germline V lookup: CDR1 SGHRS, CDR2 YFSETQ. This CDR3 is built from 18 residues. V shed 0 bases, J shed 4 bases, and the junction held 10 bases outside the gene matches. The DNA for the CDR3 is TGCGCCAGCAGCTTGGCGGGACAGGGGGCCCCTTTGGGCACTGAAGCTTTCTTT. It encodes CASSLAGQGAPLGTEAFF.

This clone is medium-sized within its sample. The rearrangement links TRBV9 to TRBJ2-1; 7 bases match TRBD1. The CDR3 is made up of 15 amino acids. J gave up 5 bases and V 0 bases, and 5 bases lay outside the gene matches. Germline V lookup: CDR1 SGDLS, CDR2 YYNGEE. CDR3 sequence reads: CASSVETTGNNEQFF. The CDR3 DNA reads TGTGCCAGCAGCGTAGAGACGACAGGGAACAATGAGCAGTTCTTC.

Sample share makes this clone medium-sized. V and J are TRBV6-8 and TRBJ2-1; D unresolved. Germline V gene data show CDR1 as MNHGY and CDR2 as SAAAGT. This CDR3 region has 15 residues. The germline V and J ends were trimmed by 0 bases and 4 bases, with 10 bases remaining between them. The CDR3, as DNA: TGTGCCAGCAGTTACTCGAGGCGAGATTACAATGAGCAGTTCTTC. Protein: CASSYSRRDYNEQFF.

This clone is judged medium-sized. The rearrangement joins TRBV6-8 to TRBJ1-1; 7 bases match TRBD1. CDR3 size: 14 residues. Looked up from germline, CDR1 is MNHGY and CDR2 is SAAAGT. J gave up 5 bases and V 5 bases, and 8 bases lay outside the gene matches. As DNA, the CDR3 is TGTGCCAGCAGTCGGGACAGAAGTTATACTGAAGCTTTCTTT. It translates to CASSRDRSYTEAFF.

This sequence joins TRBV5-1 and TRBJ2-3, with D possibly matching TRBD1 (5 bases). Germline-derived CDR1 and CDR2 are SGHRS and YFSETQ. This CDR3 is built from 15 residues. Trimming stripped 1 base from V and 4 bases from J, with 13 bases between. The chain's CDR3 is CASSLRFGAADTQYF. The CDR3 nucleotides are TGCGCCAGCAGCTTGCGGTTTGGGGCTGCAGATACGCAGTATTTT.

This chain connects TRBV18 to TRBJ2-3; TRBD1 is a possible D gene (6 bases). Germline V gene data show CDR1 as KGHSH and CDR2 as LQKENI. V was cut by 5 bases and J by 0 bases, with 9 bases left in between. The length of the CDR3 is 14 residues. CDR3 coding DNA: TGTGCCAGCTCAAGACAGGAGAGCACAGATACGCAGTATTTT. It codes for CASSRQESTDTQYF.